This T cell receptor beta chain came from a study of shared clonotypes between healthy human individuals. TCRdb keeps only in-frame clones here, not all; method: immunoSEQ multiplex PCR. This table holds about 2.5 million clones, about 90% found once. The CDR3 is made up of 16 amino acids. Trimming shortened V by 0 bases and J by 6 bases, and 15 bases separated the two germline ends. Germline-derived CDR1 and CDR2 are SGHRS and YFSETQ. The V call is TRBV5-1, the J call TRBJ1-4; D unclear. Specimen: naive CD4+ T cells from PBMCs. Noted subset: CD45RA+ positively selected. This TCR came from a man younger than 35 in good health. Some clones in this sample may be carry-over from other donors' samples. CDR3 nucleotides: TGCGCCAGCAGCTTGGGAGAGAAGGGTGTTTATGAAAAACTGTTTTTT. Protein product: CASSLGEKGVYEKLFF.